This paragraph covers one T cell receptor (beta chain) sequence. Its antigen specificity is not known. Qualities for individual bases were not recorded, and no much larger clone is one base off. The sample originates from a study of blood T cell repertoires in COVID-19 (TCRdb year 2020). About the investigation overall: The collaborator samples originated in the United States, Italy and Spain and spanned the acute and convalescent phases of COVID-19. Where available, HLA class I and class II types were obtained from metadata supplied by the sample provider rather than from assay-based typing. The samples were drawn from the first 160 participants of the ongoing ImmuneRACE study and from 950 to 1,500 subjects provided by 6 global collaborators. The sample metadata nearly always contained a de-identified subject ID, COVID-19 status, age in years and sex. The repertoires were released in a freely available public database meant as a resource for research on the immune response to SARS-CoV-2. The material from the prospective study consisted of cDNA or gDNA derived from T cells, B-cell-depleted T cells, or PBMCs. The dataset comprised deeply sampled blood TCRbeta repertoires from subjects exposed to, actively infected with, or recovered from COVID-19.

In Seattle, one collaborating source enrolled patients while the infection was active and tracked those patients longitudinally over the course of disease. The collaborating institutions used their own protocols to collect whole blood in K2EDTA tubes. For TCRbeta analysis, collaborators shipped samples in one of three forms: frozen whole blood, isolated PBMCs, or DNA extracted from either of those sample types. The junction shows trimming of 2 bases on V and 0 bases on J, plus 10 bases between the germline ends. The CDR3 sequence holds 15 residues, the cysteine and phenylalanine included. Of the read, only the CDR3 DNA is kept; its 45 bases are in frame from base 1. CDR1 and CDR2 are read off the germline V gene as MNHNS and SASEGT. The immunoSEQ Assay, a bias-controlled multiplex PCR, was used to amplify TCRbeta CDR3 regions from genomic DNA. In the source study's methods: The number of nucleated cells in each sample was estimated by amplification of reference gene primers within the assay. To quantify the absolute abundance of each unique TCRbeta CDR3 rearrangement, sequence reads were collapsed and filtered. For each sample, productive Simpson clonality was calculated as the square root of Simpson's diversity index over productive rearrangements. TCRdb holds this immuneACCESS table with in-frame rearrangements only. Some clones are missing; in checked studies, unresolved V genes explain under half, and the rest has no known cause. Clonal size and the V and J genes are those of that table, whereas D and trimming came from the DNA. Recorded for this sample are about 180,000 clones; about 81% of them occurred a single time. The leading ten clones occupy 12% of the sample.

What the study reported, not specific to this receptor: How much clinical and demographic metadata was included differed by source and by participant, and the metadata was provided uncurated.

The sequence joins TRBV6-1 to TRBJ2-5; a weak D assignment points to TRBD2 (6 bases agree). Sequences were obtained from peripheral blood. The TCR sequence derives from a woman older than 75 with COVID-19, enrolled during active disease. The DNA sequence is TGTGCCAGCAGTGAACTGGGGGGACACCAAGAGACCCAGTACTTC. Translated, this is CASSELGGHQETQYF.